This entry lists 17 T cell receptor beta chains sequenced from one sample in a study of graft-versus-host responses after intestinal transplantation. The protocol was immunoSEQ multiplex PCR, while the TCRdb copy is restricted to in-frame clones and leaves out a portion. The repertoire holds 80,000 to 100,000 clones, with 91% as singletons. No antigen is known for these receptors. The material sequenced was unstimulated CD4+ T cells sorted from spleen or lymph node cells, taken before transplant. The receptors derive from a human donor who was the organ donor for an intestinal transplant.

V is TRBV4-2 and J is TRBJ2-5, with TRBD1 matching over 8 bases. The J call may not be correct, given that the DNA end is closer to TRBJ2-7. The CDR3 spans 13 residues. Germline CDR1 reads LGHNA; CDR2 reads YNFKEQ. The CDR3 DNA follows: TGTGCCAGCAGCCGAGACAGGGGCTACGAGCAGTACTTC. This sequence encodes CASSRDRGYEQYF.

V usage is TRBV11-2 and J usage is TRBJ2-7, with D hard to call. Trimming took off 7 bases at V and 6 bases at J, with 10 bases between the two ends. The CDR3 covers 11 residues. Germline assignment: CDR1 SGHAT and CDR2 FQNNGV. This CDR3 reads CASTLEVEQYF. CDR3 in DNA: TGTGCCAGCACCCTTGAGGTCGAGCAGTACTTC.

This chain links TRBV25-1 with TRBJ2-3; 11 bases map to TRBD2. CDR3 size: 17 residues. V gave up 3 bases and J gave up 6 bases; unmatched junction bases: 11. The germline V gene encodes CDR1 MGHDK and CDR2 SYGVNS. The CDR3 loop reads CASSDSGTSGVRDTQYF. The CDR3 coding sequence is TGTGCCAGCAGTGACTCCGGGACTAGCGGAGTGCGGGATACGCAGTATTTT. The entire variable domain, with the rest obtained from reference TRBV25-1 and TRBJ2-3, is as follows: EADIYQTPRYLVIGTGKKITLECSQTMGHDKMYWYQQDPGMELHLIHYSYGVNSTEKGDLSSESTVSRIRTEHFPLTLESARPSHTSQYLCASSDSGTSGVRDTQYFGPGTRLTVL.

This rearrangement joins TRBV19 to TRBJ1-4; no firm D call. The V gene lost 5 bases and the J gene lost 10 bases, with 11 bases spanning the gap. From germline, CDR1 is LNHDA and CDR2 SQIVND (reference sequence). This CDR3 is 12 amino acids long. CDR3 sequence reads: CASSVRETKLFF. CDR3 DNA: TGTGCCAGTAGTGTCCGGGAGACAAAACTGTTTTTT.

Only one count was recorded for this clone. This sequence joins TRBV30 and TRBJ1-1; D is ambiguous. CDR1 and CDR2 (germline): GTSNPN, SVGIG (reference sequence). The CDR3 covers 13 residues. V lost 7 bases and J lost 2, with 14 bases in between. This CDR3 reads CASAKFYNTEAFF. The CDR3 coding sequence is TGTGCCTCTGCAAAGTTCTATAACACTGAAGCTTTCTTT.

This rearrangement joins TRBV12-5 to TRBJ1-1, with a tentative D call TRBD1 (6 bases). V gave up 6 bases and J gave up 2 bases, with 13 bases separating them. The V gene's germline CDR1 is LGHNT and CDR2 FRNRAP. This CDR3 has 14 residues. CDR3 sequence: CASGPDRRNTEAFF. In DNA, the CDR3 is TGTGCTAGTGGGCCCGACAGGAGAAACACTGAAGCTTTCTTT.

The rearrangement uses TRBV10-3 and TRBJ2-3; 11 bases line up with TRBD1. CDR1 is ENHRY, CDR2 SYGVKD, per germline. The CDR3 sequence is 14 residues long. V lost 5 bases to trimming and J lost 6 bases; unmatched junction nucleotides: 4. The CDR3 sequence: CAISPGQGADTQYF. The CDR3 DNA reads TGTGCCATCAGTCCCGGACAGGGGGCTGATACGCAGTATTTT.

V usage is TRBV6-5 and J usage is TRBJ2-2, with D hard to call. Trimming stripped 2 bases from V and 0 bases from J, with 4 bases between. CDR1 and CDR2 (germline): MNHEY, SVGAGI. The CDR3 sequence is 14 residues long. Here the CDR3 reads CASSYTANTGELFF. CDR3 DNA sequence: TGTGCCAGCAGTTACACTGCGAACACCGGGGAGCTGTTTTTT.

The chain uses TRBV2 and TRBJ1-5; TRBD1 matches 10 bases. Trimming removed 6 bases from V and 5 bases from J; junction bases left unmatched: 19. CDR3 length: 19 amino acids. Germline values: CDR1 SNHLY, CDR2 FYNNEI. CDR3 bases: TGTGCCAGCAGCGGGCCGGGACAGGGGCGCTATCGGTCCGATCAGCCCCAGCATTTT. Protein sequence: CASSGPGQGRYRSDQPQHF.

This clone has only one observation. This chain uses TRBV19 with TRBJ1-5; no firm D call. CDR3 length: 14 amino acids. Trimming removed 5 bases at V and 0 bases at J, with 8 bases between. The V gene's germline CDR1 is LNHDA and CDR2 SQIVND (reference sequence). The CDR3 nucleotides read TGTGCCAGTAGTCCCGTTTCTAGCAATCAGCCCCAGCATTTT. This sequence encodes CASSPVSSNQPQHF.

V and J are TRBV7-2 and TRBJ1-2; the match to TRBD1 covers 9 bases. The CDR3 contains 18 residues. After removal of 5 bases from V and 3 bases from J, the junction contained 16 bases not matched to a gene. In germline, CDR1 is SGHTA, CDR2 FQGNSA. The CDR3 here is CASSMPRTGAIGDYGYTF. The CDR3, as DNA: TGTGCCAGCAGCATGCCCAGGACAGGGGCAATCGGCGACTATGGCTACACCTTC. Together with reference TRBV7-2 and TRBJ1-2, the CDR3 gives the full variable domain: GAGVSQSPSNKVTEKGKDVELRCDPISGHTALYWYRQSLGQGLEFLIYFQGNSAPDKSGLPSDRFSAERTGGSVSTLTIQRTQQEDSAVYLCASSMPRTGAIGDYGYTFGSGTRLTVV.

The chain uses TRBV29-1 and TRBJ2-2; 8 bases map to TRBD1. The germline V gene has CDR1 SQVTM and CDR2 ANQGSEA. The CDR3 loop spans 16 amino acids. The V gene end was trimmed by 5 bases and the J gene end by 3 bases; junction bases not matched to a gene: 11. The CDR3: CSVFWTGNVYTGELFF. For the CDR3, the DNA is TGCAGCGTTTTTTGGACAGGGAATGTGTACACCGGGGAGCTGTTTTTT.

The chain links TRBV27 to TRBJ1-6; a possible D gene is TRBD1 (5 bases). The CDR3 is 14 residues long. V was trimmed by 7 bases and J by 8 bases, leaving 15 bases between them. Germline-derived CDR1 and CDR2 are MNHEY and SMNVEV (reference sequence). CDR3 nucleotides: TGTGCCAGCACACCGGACACCGTTTATTCACCCCTCCACTTT. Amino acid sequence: CASTPDTVYSPLHF.

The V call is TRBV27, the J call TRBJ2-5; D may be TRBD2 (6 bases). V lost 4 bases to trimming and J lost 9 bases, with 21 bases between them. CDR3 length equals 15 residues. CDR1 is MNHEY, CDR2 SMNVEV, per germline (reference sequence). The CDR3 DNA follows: TGTGCCAGCAGTTCTACCGGGTTTCGGGGGTTGTCCCAGTACTTC. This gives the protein CASSSTGFRGLSQYF.

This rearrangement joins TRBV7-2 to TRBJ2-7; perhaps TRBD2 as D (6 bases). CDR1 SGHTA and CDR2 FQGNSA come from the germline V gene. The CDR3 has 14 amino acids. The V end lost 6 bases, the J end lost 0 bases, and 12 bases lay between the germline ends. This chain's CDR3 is CASRRATSSYEQYF. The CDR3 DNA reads TGTGCCAGCAGACGAGCGACTAGCTCCTACGAGCAGTACTTC.

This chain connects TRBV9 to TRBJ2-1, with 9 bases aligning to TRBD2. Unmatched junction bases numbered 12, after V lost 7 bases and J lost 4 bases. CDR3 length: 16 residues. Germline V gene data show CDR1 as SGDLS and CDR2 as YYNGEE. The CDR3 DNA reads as TGTGCCAGCGCGCCTGGCGGGGGGGGGATTTACAATGAGCAGTTCTTC. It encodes CASAPGGGGIYNEQFF.

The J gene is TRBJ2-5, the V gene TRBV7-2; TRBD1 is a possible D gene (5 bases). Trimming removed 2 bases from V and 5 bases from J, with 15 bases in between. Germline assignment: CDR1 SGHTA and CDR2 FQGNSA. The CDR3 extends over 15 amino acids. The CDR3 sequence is CASSLSKNRMETQYF. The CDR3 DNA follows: TGTGCCAGCAGCTTAAGTAAGAACAGGATGGAGACCCAGTACTTC.